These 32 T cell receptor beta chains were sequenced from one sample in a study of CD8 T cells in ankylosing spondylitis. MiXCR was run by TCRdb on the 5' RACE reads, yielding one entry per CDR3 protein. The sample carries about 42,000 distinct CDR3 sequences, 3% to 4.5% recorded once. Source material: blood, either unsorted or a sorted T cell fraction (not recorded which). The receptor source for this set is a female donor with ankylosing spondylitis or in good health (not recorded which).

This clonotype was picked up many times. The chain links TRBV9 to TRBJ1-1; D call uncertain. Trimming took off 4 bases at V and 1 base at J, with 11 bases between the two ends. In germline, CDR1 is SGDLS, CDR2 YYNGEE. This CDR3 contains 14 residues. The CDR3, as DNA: TGTGCCAGCAGCCCCCAGAACCCGAACACTGAAGCTTTCTTT. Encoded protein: CASSPQNPNTEAFF.

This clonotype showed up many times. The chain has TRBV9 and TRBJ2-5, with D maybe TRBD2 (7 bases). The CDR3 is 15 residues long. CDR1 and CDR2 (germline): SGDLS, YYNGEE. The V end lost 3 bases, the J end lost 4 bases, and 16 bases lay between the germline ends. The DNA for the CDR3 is TGTGCCAGCAGCGACTACGGGGGGCTGGGAGAGACCCAGTACTTC. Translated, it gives CASSDYGGLGETQYF.

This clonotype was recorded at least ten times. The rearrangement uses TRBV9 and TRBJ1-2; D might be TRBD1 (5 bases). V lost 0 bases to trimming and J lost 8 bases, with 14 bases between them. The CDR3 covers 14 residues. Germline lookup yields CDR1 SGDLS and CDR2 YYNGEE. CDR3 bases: TGTGCCAGCAGCGTAGGTCAGGGTATAGGCGGCTACACCTTC. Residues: CASSVGQGIGGYTF.

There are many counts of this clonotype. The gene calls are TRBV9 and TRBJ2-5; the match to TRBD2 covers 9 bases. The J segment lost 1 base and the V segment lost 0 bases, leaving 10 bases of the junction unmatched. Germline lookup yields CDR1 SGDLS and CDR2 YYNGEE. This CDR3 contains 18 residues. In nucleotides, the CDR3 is TGTGCCAGCAGCGTAGTCGGGGGAGCGGGGGGCCTCCAAGAGACCCAGTACTTC. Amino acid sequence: CASSVVGGAGGLQETQYF. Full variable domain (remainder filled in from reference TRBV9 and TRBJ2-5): DSGVTQTPKHLITATGQRVTLRCSPRSGDLSVYWYQQSLDQGLQFLIQYYNGEERAKGNILERFSAQQFPDLHSELNLSSLELGDSALYFCASSVVGGAGGLQETQYFGPGTRLLVL.

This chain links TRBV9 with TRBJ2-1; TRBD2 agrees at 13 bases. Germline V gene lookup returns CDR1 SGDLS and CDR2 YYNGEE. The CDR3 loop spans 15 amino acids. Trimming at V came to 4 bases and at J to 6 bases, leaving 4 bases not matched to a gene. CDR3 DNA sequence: TGTGCCAGCAGCCCCCGGACTAGCGGGGGCAATGAGCAGTTCTTC. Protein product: CASSPRTSGGNEQFF.

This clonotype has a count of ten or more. The CDR3 reads CASSVGVWGQLEQYF. CDR3 sequence (DNA): TGTGCCAGCAGCGTAGGAGTGTGGGGACAGCTCGAGCAGTACTTC. The rearrangement uses TRBV9 and TRBJ2-7; 7 nucleotides line up with TRBD1. Per the germline V gene, CDR1 is SGDLS and CDR2 is YYNGEE. The CDR3 consists of 15 residues. The junction had 9 bases not matched to a gene; V was cut back by 0 bases and J by 6 bases.

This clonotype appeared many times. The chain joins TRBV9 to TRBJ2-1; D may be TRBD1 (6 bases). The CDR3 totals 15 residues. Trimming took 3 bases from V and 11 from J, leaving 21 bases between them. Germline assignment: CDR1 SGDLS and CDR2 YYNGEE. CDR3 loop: CASSGTGTRPPQQFF. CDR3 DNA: TGTGCCAGCAGCGGCACGGGGACACGACCTCCTCAGCAGTTCTTC.

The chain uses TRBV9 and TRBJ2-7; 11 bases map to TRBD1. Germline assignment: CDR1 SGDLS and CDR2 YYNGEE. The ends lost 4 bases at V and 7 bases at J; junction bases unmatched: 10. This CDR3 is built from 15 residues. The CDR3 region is CASSPTGQGVLEQYF. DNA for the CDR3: TGTGCCAGCAGCCCTACGGGACAGGGGGTCCTTGAGCAGTACTTC.

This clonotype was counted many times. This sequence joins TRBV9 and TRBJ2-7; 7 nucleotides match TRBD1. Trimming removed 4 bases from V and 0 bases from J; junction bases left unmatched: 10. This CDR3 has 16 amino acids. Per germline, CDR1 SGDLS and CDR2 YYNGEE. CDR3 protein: CASSRFTGDPSYEQYF. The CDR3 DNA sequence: TGTGCCAGCAGCCGGTTTACAGGGGACCCCTCCTACGAGCAGTACTTC. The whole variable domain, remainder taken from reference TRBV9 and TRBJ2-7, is DSGVTQTPKHLITATGQRVTLRCSPRSGDLSVYWYQQSLDQGLQFLIQYYNGEERAKGNILERFSAQQFPDLHSELNLSSLELGDSALYFCASSRFTGDPSYEQYFGPGTRLTVT.

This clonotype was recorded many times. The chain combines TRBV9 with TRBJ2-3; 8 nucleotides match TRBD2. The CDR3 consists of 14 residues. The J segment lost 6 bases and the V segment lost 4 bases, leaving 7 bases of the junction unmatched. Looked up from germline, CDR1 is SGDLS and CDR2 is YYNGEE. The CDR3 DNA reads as TGTGCCAGCAGCACGGAGCGGGGGCGGGATACGCAGTATTTT. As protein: CASSTERGRDTQYF.

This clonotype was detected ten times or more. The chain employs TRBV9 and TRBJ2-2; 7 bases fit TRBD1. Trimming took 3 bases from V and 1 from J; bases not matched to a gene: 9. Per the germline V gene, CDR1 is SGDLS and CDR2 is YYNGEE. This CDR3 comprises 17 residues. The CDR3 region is CASSELTGILNTGELFF. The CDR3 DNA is TGTGCCAGCAGCGAATTGACAGGGATTCTGAACACCGGGGAGCTGTTTTTT.

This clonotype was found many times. CDR3 protein: CASSVGGPSGGALIDTQYF. The CDR3 DNA reads TGTGCCAGCAGCGTAGGAGGCCCTAGCGGGGGGGCCCTTATAGATACGCAGTATTTT. V gene TRBV9 combines with J gene TRBJ2-3, with 12 bases identical to TRBD2. Germline V gene lookup returns CDR1 SGDLS and CDR2 YYNGEE. V shed 0 bases, J shed 5 bases, and the junction held 13 bases outside the gene matches. The CDR3 extends over 19 amino acids.

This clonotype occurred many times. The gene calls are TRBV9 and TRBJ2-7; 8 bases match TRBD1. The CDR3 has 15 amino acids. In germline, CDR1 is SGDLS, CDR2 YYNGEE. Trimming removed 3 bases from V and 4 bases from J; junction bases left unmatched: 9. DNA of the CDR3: TGTGCCAGCAGCGAGGCGACAGGGGTGGGGTACGAGCAGTACTTC. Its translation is CASSEATGVGYEQYF. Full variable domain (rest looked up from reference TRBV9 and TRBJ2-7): DSGVTQTPKHLITATGQRVTLRCSPRSGDLSVYWYQQSLDQGLQFLIQYYNGEERAKGNILERFSAQQFPDLHSELNLSSLELGDSALYFCASSEATGVGYEQYFGPGTRLTVT.

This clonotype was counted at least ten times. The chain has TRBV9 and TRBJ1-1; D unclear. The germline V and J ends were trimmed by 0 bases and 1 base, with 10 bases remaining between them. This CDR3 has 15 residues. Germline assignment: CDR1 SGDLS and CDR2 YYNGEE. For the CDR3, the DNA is TGTGCCAGCAGCGTAGGGGGAGCTTCGAACACTGAAGCTTTCTTT. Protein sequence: CASSVGGASNTEAFF.

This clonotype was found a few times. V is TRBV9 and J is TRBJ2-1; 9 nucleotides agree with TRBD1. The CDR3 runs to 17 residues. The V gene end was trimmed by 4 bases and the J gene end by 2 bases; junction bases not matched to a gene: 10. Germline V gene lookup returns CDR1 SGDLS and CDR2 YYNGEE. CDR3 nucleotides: TGTGCCAGCAGCTCCCCAAGCACAGGGGGCACCTACAATGAGCAGTTCTTC. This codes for CASSSPSTGGTYNEQFF.

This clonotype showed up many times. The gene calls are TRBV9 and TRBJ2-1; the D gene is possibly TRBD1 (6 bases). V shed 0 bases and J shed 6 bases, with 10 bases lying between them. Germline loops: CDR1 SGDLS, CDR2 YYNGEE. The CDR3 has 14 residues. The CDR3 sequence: CASSVAPQGNEQFF. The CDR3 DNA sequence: TGTGCCAGCAGCGTAGCCCCACAGGGCAATGAGCAGTTCTTC. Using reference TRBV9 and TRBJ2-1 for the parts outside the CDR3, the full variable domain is DSGVTQTPKHLITATGQRVTLRCSPRSGDLSVYWYQQSLDQGLQFLIQYYNGEERAKGNILERFSAQQFPDLHSELNLSSLELGDSALYFCASSVAPQGNEQFFGPGTRLTVL.

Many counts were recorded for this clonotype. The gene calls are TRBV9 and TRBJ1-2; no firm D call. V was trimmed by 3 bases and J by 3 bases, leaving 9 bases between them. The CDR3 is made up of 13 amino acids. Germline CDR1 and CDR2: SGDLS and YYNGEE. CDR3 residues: CASSGDGDYGYTF. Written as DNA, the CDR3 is TGTGCCAGCAGCGGCGACGGGGACTATGGCTACACCTTC.

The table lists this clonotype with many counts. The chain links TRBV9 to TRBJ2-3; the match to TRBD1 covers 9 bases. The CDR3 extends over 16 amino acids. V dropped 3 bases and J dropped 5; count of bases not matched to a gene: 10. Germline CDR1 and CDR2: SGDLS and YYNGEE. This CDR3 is CASSGDREIFGDTQYF. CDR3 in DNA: TGTGCCAGCAGCGGGGACAGGGAAATATTTGGAGATACGCAGTATTTT.

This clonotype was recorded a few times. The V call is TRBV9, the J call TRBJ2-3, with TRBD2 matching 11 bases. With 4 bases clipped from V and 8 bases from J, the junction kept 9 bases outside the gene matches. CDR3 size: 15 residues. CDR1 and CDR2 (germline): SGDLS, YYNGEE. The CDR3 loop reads CASSIAGGNRGTQYF. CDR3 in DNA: TGTGCCAGCAGCATAGCGGGGGGGAACCGTGGTACGCAGTATTTT.

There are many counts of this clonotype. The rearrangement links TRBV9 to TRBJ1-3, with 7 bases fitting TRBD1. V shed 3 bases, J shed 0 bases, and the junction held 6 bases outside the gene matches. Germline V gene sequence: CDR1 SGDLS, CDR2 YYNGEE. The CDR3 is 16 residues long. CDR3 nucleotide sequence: TGTGCCAGCAGCGCGGGACAGACCTACTCTGGAAACACCATATATTTT. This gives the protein CASSAGQTYSGNTIYF.

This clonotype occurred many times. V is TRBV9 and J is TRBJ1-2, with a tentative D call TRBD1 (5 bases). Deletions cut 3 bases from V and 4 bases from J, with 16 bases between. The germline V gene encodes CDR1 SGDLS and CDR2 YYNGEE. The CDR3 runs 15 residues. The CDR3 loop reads CASSGPGRRPYGYTF. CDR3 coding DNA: TGTGCCAGCAGCGGCCCGGGACGTAGACCCTATGGCTACACCTTC.

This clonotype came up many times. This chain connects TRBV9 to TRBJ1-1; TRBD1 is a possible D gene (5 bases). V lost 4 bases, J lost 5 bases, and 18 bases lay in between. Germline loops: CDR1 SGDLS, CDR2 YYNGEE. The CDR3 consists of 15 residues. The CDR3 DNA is TGTGCCAGCAGCCCCAGGGTGGCCGGAGGTACTGAAGCTTTCTTT. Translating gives CASSPRVAGGTEAFF.

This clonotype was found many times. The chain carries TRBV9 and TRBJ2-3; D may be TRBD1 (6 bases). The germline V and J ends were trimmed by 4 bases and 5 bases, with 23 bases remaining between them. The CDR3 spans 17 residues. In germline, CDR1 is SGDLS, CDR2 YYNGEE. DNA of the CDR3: TGTGCCAGCAGCTTACCACAGGGAGCGCGGAGAGGAGATACGCAGTATTTT. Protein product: CASSLPQGARRGDTQYF.

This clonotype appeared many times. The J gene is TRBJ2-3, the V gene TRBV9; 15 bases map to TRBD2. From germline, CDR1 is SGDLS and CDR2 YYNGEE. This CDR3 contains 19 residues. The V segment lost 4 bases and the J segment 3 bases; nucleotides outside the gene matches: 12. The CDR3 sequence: CASSPHLGTSGGKTDTQYF. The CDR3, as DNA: TGTGCCAGCAGCCCCCATTTAGGGACTAGCGGGGGGAAAACAGATACGCAGTATTTT.

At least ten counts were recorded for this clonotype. In DNA form, the CDR3 reads TGTGCCAGCAGCGTACAGGGCGAAACTGAAGCTTTCTTT. It encodes CASSVQGETEAFF. The chain recombines TRBV9 with TRBJ1-1, with a weak D call TRBD1 (5 bases). There are 13 residues in the CDR3. The germline V and J ends were trimmed by 1 base and 5 bases, with 9 bases remaining between them. Germline V gene data show CDR1 as SGDLS and CDR2 as YYNGEE.

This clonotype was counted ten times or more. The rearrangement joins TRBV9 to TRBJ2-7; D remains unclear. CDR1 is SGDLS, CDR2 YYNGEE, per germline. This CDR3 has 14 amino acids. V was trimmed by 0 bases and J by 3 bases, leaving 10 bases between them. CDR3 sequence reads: CASSVAVGYYEQYF. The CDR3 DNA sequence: TGTGCCAGCAGCGTAGCGGTAGGGTACTACGAGCAGTACTTC.

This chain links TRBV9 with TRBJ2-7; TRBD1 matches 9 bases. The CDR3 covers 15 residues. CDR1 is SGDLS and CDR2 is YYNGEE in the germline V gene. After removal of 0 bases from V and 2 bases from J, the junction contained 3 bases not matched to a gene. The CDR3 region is CASSVATGGAYEQYF. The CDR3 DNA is TGTGCCAGCAGCGTAGCGACAGGGGGGGCCTACGAGCAGTACTTC.

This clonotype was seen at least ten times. The CDR3 loop is CASSSGGGATDTQYF. Written as DNA, the CDR3 is TGTGCCAGCAGCTCCGGAGGGGGCGCGACAGATACGCAGTATTTT. The rearrangement uses TRBV9 and TRBJ2-3; a weak D match, TRBD1 (7 bases). The V end was cut by 4 bases, the J end by 3 bases, with 15 bases between. This CDR3 is built from 15 residues. Germline lookup yields CDR1 SGDLS and CDR2 YYNGEE.

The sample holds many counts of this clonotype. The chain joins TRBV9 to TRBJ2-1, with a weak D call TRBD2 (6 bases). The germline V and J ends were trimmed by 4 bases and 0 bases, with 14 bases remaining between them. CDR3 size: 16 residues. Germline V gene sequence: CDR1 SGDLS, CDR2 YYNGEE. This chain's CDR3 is CASSTRGGTSYNEQFF. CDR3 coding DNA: TGTGCCAGCAGCACTAGGGGCGGGACCTCCTACAATGAGCAGTTCTTC.

CDR3 DNA: TGTGCCAGCAGCCCCCGGACTAGCGGGGGGGCGGGGGCCTACAATGAGCAGTTCTTC. This sequence encodes CASSPRTSGGAGAYNEQFF. The J gene is TRBJ2-1, the V gene TRBV9, with 15 positions matching TRBD2. The CDR3 loop spans 19 amino acids. The germline V gene encodes CDR1 SGDLS and CDR2 YYNGEE. The ends lost 4 bases at V and 2 bases at J; junction bases unmatched: 10.

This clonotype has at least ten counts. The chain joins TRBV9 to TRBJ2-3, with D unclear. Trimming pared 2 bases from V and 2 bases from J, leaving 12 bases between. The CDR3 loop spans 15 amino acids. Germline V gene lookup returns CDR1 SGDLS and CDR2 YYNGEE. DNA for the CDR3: TGTGCCAGCAGCGTCCGGATTCCTTACACAGATACGCAGTATTTT. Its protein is CASSVRIPYTDTQYF.

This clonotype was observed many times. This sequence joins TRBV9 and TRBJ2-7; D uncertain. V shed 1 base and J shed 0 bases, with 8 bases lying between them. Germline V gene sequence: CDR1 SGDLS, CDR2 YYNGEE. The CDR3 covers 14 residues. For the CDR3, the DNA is TGTGCCAGCAGCGTAAGAGACACCTCCTACGAGCAGTACTTC. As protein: CASSVRDTSYEQYF.